One sample yielded the 7 T cell receptor beta chains listed below, sequenced in a study of blood T cell repertoires in COVID-19. Generated by immunoSEQ multiplex PCR, the TCRdb table keeps only in-frame clones and is missing some. The sample contains hundreds of thousands of clones, around 89% of which appear only once. Sequenced: PBMCs or T cells enriched from blood (not recorded which). The receptors originated from a woman aged 45-65 years who had recovered from COVID-19.

V is TRBV5-8 and J is TRBJ2-7; D remains unclear. CDR3 length: 15 amino acids. The V end lost 2 bases, the J end lost 0 bases, and 12 bases lay between the germline ends. Germline values: CDR1 SGHTS, CDR2 YDEGEE. In DNA form, the CDR3 reads TGTGCCAGCAGCTTACAGCCTTTAAGCTCCTACGAGCAGTACTTC. Protein sequence: CASSLQPLSSYEQYF.

V is TRBV25-1 and J is TRBJ2-7; D is undetermined. V was trimmed by 5 bases and J by 4 bases, leaving 21 bases between them. The CDR3 spans 16 residues. CDR1 is MGHDK and CDR2 is SYGVNS in the germline V gene. As DNA, the CDR3 is TGTGCCAGCAGTCGAGGCGGTCTTGGGTATGGATACGAGCAGTACTTC. Translation: CASSRGGLGYGYEQYF.

This sequence joins TRBV25-1 and TRBJ2-1; 7 bases line up with TRBD1. The germline gives CDR1 MGHDK, CDR2 SYGVNS. J lost 4 bases, V lost 9 bases, and 9 bases had no gene match. The CDR3 is 14 amino acids. The CDR3: CASMRQGVYNEQFF. CDR3 sequence (DNA): TGTGCCAGTATGAGACAGGGAGTGTACAATGAGCAGTTCTTC. The full variable domain, in which reference TRBV25-1 and TRBJ2-1 provide the parts outside the CDR3, is EADIYQTPRYLVIGTGKKITLECSQTMGHDKMYWYQQDPGMELHLIHYSYGVNSTEKGDLSSESTVSRIRTEHFPLTLESARPSHTSQYLCASMRQGVYNEQFFGPGTRLTVL.

The J gene is TRBJ2-5, the V gene TRBV27, with TRBD1 matching 9 bases. Unmatched junction bases numbered 6, after V lost 6 bases and J lost 7 bases. CDR3 length: 13 residues. Germline V gives CDR1 MNHEY, CDR2 SMNVEV (reference sequence). The CDR3 sequence is CASSLQGAGTQYF. CDR3 coding DNA: TGTGCCAGCAGCCTACAGGGGGCAGGGACCCAGTACTTC.

V gene TRBV11-3 combines with J gene TRBJ2-2; 8 positions agree with TRBD2. The V segment lost 6 bases and the J segment 4 bases; nucleotides outside the gene matches: 13. The germline CDR1 and CDR2 sequences are SGHNT and YENEEA. The CDR3 is made up of 17 amino acids. CDR3 nucleotide sequence: TGTGCCAGCAGTCAGGGGACTATAGCGGGAACCACCGGGGAGCTGTTTTTT. As protein: CASSQGTIAGTTGELFF.

This clone was seen a single time. The rearrangement uses TRBV28 and TRBJ2-7; 12 bases fit TRBD1. The CDR3 has 15 amino acids. The V gene end was trimmed by 7 bases and the J gene end by 4 bases; junction bases not matched to a gene: 8. Germline values: CDR1 MDHEN, CDR2 SYDVKM. CDR3 nucleotide sequence: TGTGCCAGCACCATGCCGGGACAGGGGGCATACGAGCAGTACTTC. It yields the protein CASTMPGQGAYEQYF.

This chain joins TRBV30 and TRBJ2-5; D might be TRBD2 (5 bases). CDR1 GTSNPN and CDR2 SVGIG come from the germline V gene (reference sequence). The CDR3 loop spans 12 amino acids. Trimming shortened V by 4 bases and J by 4 bases, and 10 bases separated the two germline ends. Here the CDR3 DNA reads TGTGCCTGGAACAAAGGAGGAGAGACCCAGTACTTC. This translates into CAWNKGGETQYF.